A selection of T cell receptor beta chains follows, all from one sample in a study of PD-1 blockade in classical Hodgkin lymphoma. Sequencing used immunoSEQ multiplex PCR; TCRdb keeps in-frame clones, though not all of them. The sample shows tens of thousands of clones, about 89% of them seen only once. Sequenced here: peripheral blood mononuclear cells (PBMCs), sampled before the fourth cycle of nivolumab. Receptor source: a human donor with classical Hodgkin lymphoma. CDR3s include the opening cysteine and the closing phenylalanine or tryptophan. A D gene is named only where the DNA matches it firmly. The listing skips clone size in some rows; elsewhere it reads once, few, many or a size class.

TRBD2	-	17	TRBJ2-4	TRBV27	TGTGCCAGCAGTTATAAAGGACTAGCGGGAGCCAAAAACATTCAGTACTTC	CASSYKGLAGAKNIQYF
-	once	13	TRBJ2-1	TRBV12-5	TGTGCTAGTGGTTCAAGCTCCTACAATGAGCAGTTCTTC	CASGSSSYNEQFF
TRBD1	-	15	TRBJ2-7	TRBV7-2	TGTGCCAGCAGCCCCTCAGGGGGCAATTTAGGCGAGCAGTACTTC	CASSPSGGNLGEQYF
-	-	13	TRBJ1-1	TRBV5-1	TGCGCCAGCAGCTTTGGGAACGTCGGTGGGGCTTTCTTT	CASSFGNVGGAFF
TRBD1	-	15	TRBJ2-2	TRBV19	TGTGCCAGTAGTATACAGGGGGCCCGCACCGGGGAGCTGTTTTTT	CASSIQGARTGELFF
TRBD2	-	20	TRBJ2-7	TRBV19	TGTGCCAGTAGTATAGAGCCCCAAAGCGGGAGAACCGTTAACTCCTACGAGCAGTACTTC	CASSIEPQSGRTVNSYEQYF
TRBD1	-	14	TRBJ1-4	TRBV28	TGTGCCAGCAGTCCCCGACAGGGGCGGGAAAAACTGTTTTTT	CASSPRQGREKLFF
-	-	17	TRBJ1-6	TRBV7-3	TGTGCCAGCAGCTTAACGGCCGATGGGTCCTATAATTCACCCCTCCACTTT	CASSLTADGSYNSPLHF
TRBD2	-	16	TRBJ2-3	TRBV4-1	TGCGCCAGCAGCCAGATTTTAGCGGGGGGACGAGATACGCAGTATTTT	CASSQILAGGRDTQYF
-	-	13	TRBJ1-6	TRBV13	TGTGCCAGCAGTAGGGTGGCGGCTCAACCCCTCCACTTT	CASSRVAAQPLHF
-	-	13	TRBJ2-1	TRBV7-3	TGTGCCAGCAGCTTAGGGGGGGCCCCTGAGCAGTTCTTC	CASSLGGAPEQFF
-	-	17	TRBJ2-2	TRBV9	TGTGCCAGCAGCGTATTCCTAGTCCCTTCGAACACCGGGGAGCTGTTTTTT	CASSVFLVPSNTGELFF
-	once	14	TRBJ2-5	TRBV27	TGTGCCAGCAGCCACGCCCTAAATGGGGAGACCCAGTACTTC	CASSHALNGETQYF
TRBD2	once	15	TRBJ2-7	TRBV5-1	TGCGCCAGCAGCCTCGGGACTAGCGGGAGTAGGGAGCAGTACTTC	CASSLGTSGSREQYF
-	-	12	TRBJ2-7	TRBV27	TGTGCCAGCAGTTCCTTGGGGTACGAGCAGTACTTC	CASSSLGYEQYF
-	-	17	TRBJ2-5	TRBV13	TGTGCCAGCAGCTTAGGCCGGTCGGCACCCCGGGGAGGGACCCAGTACTTC	CASSLGRSAPRGGTQYF
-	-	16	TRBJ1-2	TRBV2	TGTGCCAGCAGTGAATTGGGAATACAATCTAACTATGGCTACACCTTC	CASSELGIQSNYGYTF
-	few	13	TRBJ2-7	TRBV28	TGTGCCAACCTTGGACTCCCCTCCTACGAGCAGTACTTC	CANLGLPSYEQYF
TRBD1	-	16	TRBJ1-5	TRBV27	TGTGCCAGCAGTGCCCACAGGGGGCCGGGCAATCAGCCCCAGCATTTT	CASSAHRGPGNQPQHF
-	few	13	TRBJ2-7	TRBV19	TGTGCCAGTAGTATTCGGAGCGGGCAGGAGCAGTACTTC	CASSIRSGQEQYF
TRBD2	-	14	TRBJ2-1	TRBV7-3	TGTGCCAGCAGCCCCAGCGGGGGGGCTGCTGAGCAGTTCTTC	CASSPSGGAAEQFF
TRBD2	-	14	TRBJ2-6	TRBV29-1	TGCAGCGCTCCGACTAGCGCTGGGGCCAACGTCCTGACTTTC	CSAPTSAGANVLTF
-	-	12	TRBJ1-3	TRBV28	TGTGCCAGCAGTCGCTCTGGAAACACCATATATTTT	CASSRSGNTIYF
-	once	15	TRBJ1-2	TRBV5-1	TGCGCCAGCAGCTTGTTGGCGGCGCCCGGGCCTGGCTACACCTTC	CASSLLAAPGPGYTF
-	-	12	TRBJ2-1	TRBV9	TGTGCCAGCAGCGTTCACGAGGAGGAGCAGTTCTTC	CASSVHEEEQFF
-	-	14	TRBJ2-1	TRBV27	TGTGCCAGCACCCAACGGGACAATTACAATGAGCAGTTCTTC	CASTQRDNYNEQFF
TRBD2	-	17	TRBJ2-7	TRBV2	TGTGCCAGCAGTGAACGGACTAGCGGGATATTACCTTACGAGCAGTACTTC	CASSERTSGILPYEQYF
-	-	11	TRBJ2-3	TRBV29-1	TGCAGCGTTGCGTTTACAGATACGCAGTATTTT	CSVAFTDTQYF
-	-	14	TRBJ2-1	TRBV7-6	TGTGCCAGCAGCTCGACTAGCTCCTACAATGAGCAGTTCTTC	CASSSTSSYNEQFF
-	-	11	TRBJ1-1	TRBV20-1	TGCAGTGCTCGAGGGGGGACTGAAGCTTTCTTT	CSARGGTEAFF
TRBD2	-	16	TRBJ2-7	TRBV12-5	TGTGCTAGTGGTTCCCCCGGACTAGCTCTGGTCTACGAGCAGTACTTC	CASGSPGLALVYEQYF
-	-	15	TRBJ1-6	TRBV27	TGTGCCAGCAGTCCAGAGATCGCCCCACATTCACCCCTCCACTTT	CASSPEIAPHSPLHF
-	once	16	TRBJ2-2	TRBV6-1	TGTGCCAGCAGTGAACTGCCGGTAGCGTGGACCGGGGAGCTGTTTTTT	CASSELPVAWTGELFF
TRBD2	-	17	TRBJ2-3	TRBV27	TGTGCCAGCAGTCTCTTCGGCGGGGAGGGTCGCACAGATACGCAGTATTTT	CASSLFGGEGRTDTQYF
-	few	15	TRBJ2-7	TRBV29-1	TGCAGCGTAGACACTGGGGGACTTCCCCTAAGGGAGCAGTACTTC	CSVDTGGLPLREQYF
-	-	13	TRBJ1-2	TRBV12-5	TGTGCTAGTGGCGGAAACATGAGGGATGGCTACACCTTC	CASGGNMRDGYTF
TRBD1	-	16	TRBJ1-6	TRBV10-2	TGCGCCAGCAGTGTATCCGGGACAGGGGATAATTCACCCCTCCACTTT	CASSVSGTGDNSPLHF
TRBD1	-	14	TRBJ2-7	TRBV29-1	TGCAGCGCTGGACAGGGGGCTGGCTCCTACGAGCAGTACTTC	CSAGQGAGSYEQYF
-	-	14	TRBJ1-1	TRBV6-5	TGTGCCAGCAGTCGGACCTTTCCGAACACTGAAGCTTTCTTT	CASSRTFPNTEAFF
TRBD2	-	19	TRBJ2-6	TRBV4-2	TGTGCCAGCAGCCAAGATCCGAGCGGGGGGGCTTCTGGGGCCAACGTCCTGACTTTC	CASSQDPSGGASGANVLTF
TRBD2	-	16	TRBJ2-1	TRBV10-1	TGCGCCAGCAGTGAACTTCTAGCGGGAGGTATACATGAGCAGTTCTTC	CASSELLAGGIHEQFF
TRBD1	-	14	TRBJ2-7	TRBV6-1	TGTGCCAGCTACAGCCGGGACAGCTCCTACGAGCAGTACTTC	CASYSRDSSYEQYF
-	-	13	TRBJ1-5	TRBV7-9	TGTGCCAGCAGCTCCTCCCTAAATCAGCCCCAGCATTTT	CASSSSLNQPQHF
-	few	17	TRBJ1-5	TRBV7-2	TGTGCCAGCAGCTTAGGATTCCCAGGGTGGGACAATCAGCCCCAGCATTTT	CASSLGFPGWDNQPQHF
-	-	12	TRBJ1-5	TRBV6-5	TGTGCCAGCAGTTACGCCGGCGGGCCCCAGCATTTT	CASSYAGGPQHF
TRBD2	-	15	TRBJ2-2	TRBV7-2	TGTGCCAGCAGCTTGAGACTAGCGGACACCGGGGAGCTGTTTTTT	CASSLRLADTGELFF
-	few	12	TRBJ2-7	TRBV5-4	TGTGCCAGCAGCGAAAGCAACTACGAGCAGTACTTC	CASSESNYEQYF
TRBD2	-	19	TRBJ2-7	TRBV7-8	TGTGCCAGCAGCTCTGGAGCAGGTGGACTAGCGGGAGGGTTCTACGAGCAGTACTTC	CASSSGAGGLAGGFYEQYF
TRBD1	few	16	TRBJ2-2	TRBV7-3	TGTGCCAGCAGCATCCCCGGGACAGGGGGCAGAGGGGAGCTGTTTTTT	CASSIPGTGGRGELFF
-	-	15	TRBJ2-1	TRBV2	TGTGCCAGCAGTGGGCAGGGCGTCGCCTACAATGAGCAGTTCTTC	CASSGQGVAYNEQFF
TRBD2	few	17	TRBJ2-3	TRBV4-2	TGTGCCAGCAGCCAAGATGGTAGCGGGGGCCCTAGAGATACGCAGTATTTT	CASSQDGSGGPRDTQYF
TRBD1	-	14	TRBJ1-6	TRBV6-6	TGTGCCAGCAGTTTTCCGGGACAGGCCTCACCCCTCCACTTT	CASSFPGQASPLHF
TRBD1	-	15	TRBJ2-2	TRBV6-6	TGTGCCAGCAGTTCCGGGACAGGGAGGGCCGGGGAGCTGTTTTTT	CASSSGTGRAGELFF
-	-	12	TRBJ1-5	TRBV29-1	TGCAGCGCTAAGGGCGTCAATCAGCCCCAGCATTTT	CSAKGVNQPQHF
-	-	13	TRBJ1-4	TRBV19	TGTGCCAGTAGTATTAGTTGGGGCGAAAAACTGTTTTTT	CASSISWGEKLFF
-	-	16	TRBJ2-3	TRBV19	TGTGCCAGTAGTATCGGTCAGGGGACCGTGACAGATACGCAGTATTTT	CASSIGQGTVTDTQYF
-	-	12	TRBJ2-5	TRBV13	TGTGCCAGCAGCCCGGGACGGGAGACCCAGTACTTC	CASSPGRETQYF
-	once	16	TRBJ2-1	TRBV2	TGTGCCAGCAGTGGGAGGAGGAGCGGTCTCTACAATGAGCAGTTCTTC	CASSGRRSGLYNEQFF
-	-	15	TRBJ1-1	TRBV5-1	TGCGCCAGCAGCTTGAACACACAGGTGAGCACTGAAGCTTTCTTT	CASSLNTQVSTEAFF